This is a list of T cell receptor beta chains from one sample in a study of T cell responses to AZD1222 COVID-19 vaccine. Profiling relied on immunoSEQ multiplex PCR, and the TCRdb table lists in-frame clones only, not all of them. Of tens of thousands of clones in the sample, 88% were seen once. This specimen consisted of peripheral blood, obtained on day 0 of MenACWY control vaccination. The receptor set was obtained from an adult in good health. Each CDR3 is given with its conserved first and last residue. Fields, in order: D gene, J gene, clone size, V gene, CDR3 protein, CDR3 DNA. The D gene is left open where the match is weak. The listing skips clone size in some rows; elsewhere it reads once, few, many or a size class.

>TRBD1|TRBJ1-1|.|TRBV7-2
CASSSATGRYSEAFF
TGTGCCAGCAGCTCTGCGACAGGGCGCTACTCTGAAGCTTTCTTT
>TRBD2|TRBJ2-1|.|TRBV7-9
CASSPRGLAGSYNEQFF
TGTGCCAGCAGCCCAAGGGGACTAGCGGGCTCATACAATGAGCAGTTCTTC
>.|TRBJ2-1|.|TRBV7-9
CASSPLADEQFF
TGTGCCAGCAGCCCACTGGCCGATGAGCAGTTCTTC
>.|TRBJ1-5|.|TRBV7-9
CASSLVSISNQPQHF
TGTGCCAGCAGCTTAGTTTCCATTAGCAATCAGCCCCAGCATTTT
>.|TRBJ2-7|.|TRBV9
CASSVTTRPYEQYF
TGTGCCAGCAGCGTTACGACTAGACCCTACGAGCAGTACTTC
>TRBD1|TRBJ1-5|.|TRBV28
CASGTGNQPQHF
TGTGCCAGCGGGACAGGCAATCAGCCCCAGCATTTT
>.|TRBJ1-4|.|TRBV12-3/TRBV12-4
CASSLTSSAKLFF
TGTGCCAGCAGTTTAACATCATCCGCAAAACTGTTTTTT
>.|TRBJ1-1|.|TRBV2
CASGGRADTEAFF
TGTGCCAGCGGTGGCAGGGCGGACACTGAAGCTTTCTTT
>.|TRBJ1-1|.|TRBV10-2
CASKGNGEAEAFF
TGCGCCAGCAAAGGAAATGGGGAGGCTGAAGCTTTCTTT
>TRBD1|TRBJ1-5|.|TRBV7-2
CASSSTGVRDQPQHF
TGTGCCAGCAGCTCAACAGGGGTAAGGGATCAGCCCCAGCATTTT
>.|TRBJ2-7|.|TRBV12-3/TRBV12-4
CASSLVALYEQYF
TGTGCCAGCAGTTTAGTCGCCCTCTACGAGCAGTACTTC
>TRBD1|TRBJ2-2|.|TRBV9
CASSVVGAGGASKQSNTGELFF
TGTGCCAGCAGCGTAGTCGGGGCAGGGGGCGCGTCAAAACAAAGTAACACCGGGGAGCTGTTTTTT
>TRBD1|TRBJ2-7|.|TRBV2
CASRGTVRFHEQYF
TGTGCCAGCAGGGGGACAGTTCGATTCCACGAGCAGTACTTC
>.|TRBJ2-5|.|TRBV28
CASSLSPPETQYF
TGTGCCAGCAGTCTTTCCCCTCCGGAGACCCAGTACTTC
>TRBD1|TRBJ2-1|once|TRBV11-1
CASSLGLRDSYNEQFF
TGTGCCAGCAGCTTAGGTCTACGGGACAGCTACAATGAGCAGTTCTTC
>.|TRBJ1-5|.|TRBV19
CASMGVVGIAQPQHF
TGTGCCAGTATGGGGGTAGTAGGGATAGCTCAGCCCCAGCATTTT
>TRBD1|TRBJ2-7|.|TRBV28
CASSTTGVRWEQYF
TGTGCCAGCAGTACCACAGGGGTGAGGTGGGAGCAGTACTTC
>.|TRBJ1-1|.|TRBV10-3
CAISGTPDTEAFF
TGTGCCATCAGTGGGACCCCTGACACTGAAGCTTTCTTT
>.|TRBJ1-1|.|TRBV13
CASSLGVLPPTEAFF
TGTGCCAGCAGCTTAGGTGTTCTTCCGCCCACTGAAGCTTTCTTT
>.|TRBJ1-1|.|TRBV12-3/TRBV12-4
CASSGSWNTEAFF
TGTGCCAGCAGCGGCTCGTGGAACACTGAAGCTTTCTTT
>.|TRBJ1-5|.|TRBV12-1
CASSFPSPDSYNQPQHF
TGTGCCAGCAGCTTCCCGAGCCCGGACAGCTATAATCAGCCCCAGCATTTT
>.|TRBJ2-7|.|TRBV27
CASSPTGGVGEQYF
TGTGCCAGCAGCCCGACAGGAGGGGTGGGGGAGCAGTACTTC
>.|TRBJ2-3|.|TRBV5-1
CASSLVAEGTDTQYF
TGCGCCAGCAGCTTGGTAGCGGAGGGCACAGATACGCAGTATTTT
>.|TRBJ2-1|.|TRBV30
CAWSVSLANEQFF
TGTGCCTGGAGTGTCTCCCTAGCCAATGAGCAGTTCTTC
>TRBD1|TRBJ2-2|.|TRBV6-5
CASSGPGQGNGELFF
TGTGCCAGCAGCGGGCCGGGACAGGGGAACGGGGAGCTGTTTTTT
>TRBD1|TRBJ1-1|.|TRBV27
CASRTGGGTEAFF
TGTGCCAGCAGAACAGGGGGGGGGACTGAAGCTTTCTTT
>.|TRBJ2-3|once|TRBV30
CACPAGAGSTDTQYF
TGTGCCTGTCCCGCCGGGGCGGGGAGCACAGATACGCAGTATTTT